One TCR beta chain is described in this entry. Germline-derived CDR1 and CDR2 are LNHDA and SQIVND (reference sequence). The CDR3 is 13 amino acids. After removal of 4 bases from V and 11 bases from J, the junction contained 8 bases not matched to a gene. These data belong to a study of control samples from healthy donors and cancer patients. Some clones are missing from TCRdb's copy, which holds only in-frame ones; the method was immunoSEQ multiplex PCR. The sample carries approximately 130,000 clones, around nine tenths recorded once. The chain employs TRBV19 and TRBJ1-5; TRBD1 matches 7 bases. This clonotype was sampled from a man in his forties in good health. What was sequenced was blood. In nucleotides, the CDR3 is TGTGCCAGTAGTAACGGTCTCGACAGGGCCCAGCATTTT. Protein product: CASSNGLDRAQHF. Full variable domain (outside the CDR3, taken from reference TRBV19 and TRBJ1-5): DGGITQSPKYLFRKEGQNVTLSCEQNLNHDAMYWYRQDPGQGLRLIYYSQIVNDFQKGDIAEGYSVSREKKESFPLTVTSAQKNPTAFYLCASSNGLDRAQHFGDGTRLSIL.